Listed below are T cell receptor beta chains from one sample, sequenced in a study of blood T cell repertoires in COVID-19. Libraries were prepared by immunoSEQ multiplex PCR; TCRdb keeps only in-frame clonotypes and omits some of them. The repertoire holds around 330,000 clones, with 75% to 90% as singletons. Source material: PBMCs or T cells enriched from blood (not recorded which). The source of these receptors is a woman aged 30 to 39 who had been exposed to COVID-19. The CDR3 runs from the conserved cysteine through the conserved F or W. The D gene is left open where the match is weak. Clone size is not always given. Where it is, it says once, few, many or a class for expanded clones.

>TRBJ2-5|-|-|TRBV2
TGTGCCAGCCAGCTAGAGGGAGAGACCCAGTACTTC
CASQLEGETQYF
>TRBJ2-7|-|-|TRBV28
TGTGCCAGCAGTTTAGAGGTGGCGACGAGCTCCTACGAGCAGTACTTC
CASSLEVATSSYEQYF
>TRBJ1-4|-|TRBD1|TRBV19
TGTGCCAGTAGTTCGAGCACAGGGGGGGCAACTAATGAAAAACTGTTTTTT
CASSSSTGGATNEKLFF
>TRBJ1-3|-|-|TRBV5-4
TGTGCCAGCAGCTTGGACTGGTCCTCTGGAAACACCATATATTTT
CASSLDWSSGNTIYF
>TRBJ2-2|-|TRBD1|TRBV6-1
TGTGCCAGCAGTGACGTCCGTTTAGGGGGCATGAGGGCCGGGGAGCTGTTTTTT
CASSDVRLGGMRAGELFF
>TRBJ2-7|many|-|TRBV4-3
TGCGCCAGCAGCCAAGAGGCTGCGGGGGCCTGGTTCTACGAGCAGTACTTC
CASSQEAAGAWFYEQYF
>TRBJ1-1|-|-|TRBV18
TGTGCCAGCTCACGGGGAGAGAACACTGAAGCTTTCTTT
CASSRGENTEAFF
>TRBJ1-1|-|-|TRBV11-2
TGTGCCAGCAGCTTCGGGACACTGAACACTGAAGCTTTCTTT
CASSFGTLNTEAFF
>TRBJ2-7|-|TRBD1|TRBV7-6
TGTGCCAGCAGCTTAGAACCCCCGGACAGGGAACCCTACGAGCAGTACTTC
CASSLEPPDREPYEQYF
>TRBJ1-2|once|-|TRBV11-2
TGTGCCAGCAGCTTAGTGTCCAGGGGATTCGATGGCTACACCTTC
CASSLVSRGFDGYTF
>TRBJ2-7|-|TRBD2|TRBV5-1
TGCGCCAGCAGCTGGACATTAGCGGGGGGAGACTACGAGCAGTACTTC
CASSWTLAGGDYEQYF
>TRBJ1-2|-|-|TRBV19
TGTGCCAGTAGTACGAGCTGGGCAGGGTATGGCTACACCTTC
CASSTSWAGYGYTF
>TRBJ1-1|few|TRBD1|TRBV19
TGTGCCAGTAGTTCAGCGACAGGGGGCACTGAAGCTTTCTTT
CASSSATGGTEAFF
>TRBJ2-3|-|-|TRBV7-3
TGTGCCAGCAGCTTATCTGCGGGGAGCACAGATACGCAGTATTTT
CASSLSAGSTDTQYF
>TRBJ2-2|-|-|TRBV19
TGTGCCAGTAGTATAGCGGTTGGAGGAGCCGGGGAGCTGTTTTTT
CASSIAVGGAGELFF
>TRBJ1-2|-|-|TRBV10-3
TGTGCCATCACCGGGACATCTCAGAACTATGGCTACACCTTC
CAITGTSQNYGYTF
>TRBJ1-3|-|-|TRBV2
TGTGCCAGCAGTGCGAGCTCTGGAAACACCATATATTTT
CASSASSGNTIYF
>TRBJ2-5|-|-|TRBV10-2
TGCGCCAGCAGACGGCGGCGACAAGAGACCCAGTACTTC
CASRRRRQETQYF
>TRBJ1-2|-|-|TRBV3-1/TRBV3-2
TGTGCCAGCAGCCAAGAGGGGAGGAACTATGGCTACACCTTC
CASSQEGRNYGYTF
>TRBJ2-4|-|-|TRBV10-3
TGTGCCATCAGTGGCGGCGGAGTTGGGACTCCTGGAGCCAAAAACATTCAGTACTTC
CAISGGGVGTPGAKNIQYF
>TRBJ2-1|-|TRBD2|TRBV7-9
TGTGCCAGCAGCTTCACTAGCGGATACAATGAGCAGTTCTTC
CASSFTSGYNEQFF
>TRBJ1-2|few|-|TRBV3-1/TRBV3-2
TGTGCCAGCAGCCACCGGGAGACTAACTATGGCTACACCTTC
CASSHRETNYGYTF
>TRBJ1-4|-|TRBD1|TRBV11-2
TGTGCCAGCAGCTTATCGCGGACAGGGGCTGAAAAACTGTTTTTT
CASSLSRTGAEKLFF
>TRBJ2-3|-|-|TRBV11-2
TGTGCCAGCAGCTTCGGAGGTTCCACAGATACGCAGTATTTT
CASSFGGSTDTQYF
>TRBJ2-1|once|-|TRBV7-3
TGTGCCAGCAGCCCGGGACTCCCTGACCCTGACAATGAGCAGTTCTTC
CASSPGLPDPDNEQFF
>TRBJ1-1|-|TRBD1|TRBV28
TGTGCCAGCAGGGACAGGGAGGTAATTGGGTTCGGAAACACTGAAGCTTTCTTT
CASRDREVIGFGNTEAFF
>TRBJ2-2|-|-|TRBV19
TGTGCCAGCGCGACGGGTCCCGGGGAGCTGTTTTTT
CASATGPGELFF
>TRBJ1-1|-|-|TRBV18
TGTGCCAGCTCGCTAGGGGGAATGAACACTGAAGCTTTCTTT
CASSLGGMNTEAFF
>TRBJ1-6|-|-|TRBV6-5
TGTGCCAGCAGGTTTAGCAATTCACCCCTCCACTTT
CASRFSNSPLHF
>TRBJ1-6|few|-|TRBV7-9
TGTGCCAGCAGCCCGAGCCGGGGATTTGGTTCACCCCTCCACTTT
CASSPSRGFGSPLHF
>TRBJ2-1|-|-|TRBV2
TGTGCCAGCAGTGAAGAGGGGGGGAGCTCCTACAATGAGCAGTTCTTC
CASSEEGGSSYNEQFF
>TRBJ2-7|few|TRBD2|TRBV27
TGTGCCAGCATGAGGCAGCCCGGGACTAGCGGGAGGGCGTCCTACGAGCAGTACTTC
CASMRQPGTSGRASYEQYF
>TRBJ1-1|-|-|TRBV15
TGTGCCACCAGTACAGACAGGTCTAAGAACACTGAAGCTTTCTTT
CATSTDRSKNTEAFF
>TRBJ1-5|-|-|TRBV4-2
TGTGCCAGCAGCCAAGATGCAGGACAGCCTGCCAATCAGCCCCAGCATTTT
CASSQDAGQPANQPQHF
>TRBJ1-3|-|TRBD1|TRBV7-2
TGTGCCAGCAGCTACGAGGGGGCCCTCTCTGGAAACACCATATATTTT
CASSYEGALSGNTIYF
>TRBJ1-2|-|-|TRBV12-5
TGTGCTAGTGGTTTGGTACTAGGAGGGACCAACTATGGCTACACCTTC
CASGLVLGGTNYGYTF